The text below deals with one TCR beta chain. An end of the junction does not agree with germline; a read error may underlie this. Per the study methods: Amplification with reference gene primers provided the estimates of nucleated cell counts. The protocol was immunoSEQ multiplex PCR, while the TCRdb copy is restricted to in-frame clones and leaves out a portion. The DNA gave D and trimming, while V, J and clone size come from that table. This sample has approximately 74,000 clones; roughly 79% occur once, and the top ten carry around 47%. The CDR3 spans 15 residues. Germline V gene sequence: CDR1 SQVTM, CDR2 ANQGSEA. The data were obtained in a study of blood T cell repertoires in COVID-19. Study details: The samples span acute and convalescent COVID-19 from the United States, Italy and Spain. PBMCs, B-cell-depleted T cells, or T cells were the source of the cDNA or gDNA that made up the material.

Sequences were obtained from peripheral blood. The V call is TRBV29-1, the J call TRBJ2-3, with 8 bases fitting TRBD1. The clonotype originates from a human donor in a cohort sampled during active COVID-19. CDR3 nucleotide sequence: TGCAGCGGTGAAGATGGACAGGGAATCGCCGATACGCAGTATTTT. This translates into CSGEDGQGIADTQYF.